A single sample gave rise to the 7 T cell receptor beta chains below, sequenced in a study of long-term antiretroviral therapy in people with HIV. Survey-level immunoSEQ v3.0 assays were run. Clones were read by immunoSEQ multiplex PCR, and TCRdb kept only the in-frame ones, dropping some. The table shows 20,000 to 25,000 clones, with approximately 80% occurring only once. Source: unsorted PBMCs, taken 1.2 years after starting antiretroviral therapy. The source of these receptors is a woman between 35 and 50 years old with HIV.

J is TRBJ2-3 and V is TRBV6-1, with 10 bases aligning to TRBD1. Germline V gene lookup returns CDR1 MNHNS and CDR2 SASEGT. J gave up 7 bases and V 8 bases, and 12 bases lay outside the gene matches. This CDR3 contains 15 residues. CDR3 protein: CASGQLTGGTNTQYF. In nucleotides, the CDR3 is TGTGCCAGCGGCCAATTGACAGGGGGCACCAATACGCAGTATTTT.

The CDR3 region has the DNA TGTGCCAGCAGCTTAGCGCAGGGAGCGGGAGAATCGCAGTATTTT. This codes for CASSLAQGAGESQYF. This chain joins TRBV7-9 and TRBJ2-3; TRBD2 matches 8 bases. Losses at the gene ends were 0 bases for V and 10 bases for J; bases not matched to a gene: 9. The CDR3 is 15 residues long. Germline values: CDR1 SEHNR, CDR2 FQNEAQ (reference sequence).

This clone has just a few counts. This chain joins TRBV7-2 and TRBJ1-1, with 9 bases that match TRBD1. The CDR3 totals 14 residues. Germline trimming cut 2 bases from V and 10 bases from J; bases unmatched to any gene: 8. Looked up from germline, CDR1 is SGHTA and CDR2 is FQGNSA. The CDR3 DNA reads TGTGCCAGCAGCTTATGGGACAGGGTGGGGGGAGCTTTCTTT. Residues: CASSLWDRVGGAFF.

The CDR3 sequence is CASSIATTTSGRYEQYF. The CDR3 DNA reads TGTGCCAGTAGTATAGCCACAACTACTAGCGGGAGATACGAGCAGTACTTC. The rearrangement uses TRBV19 and TRBJ2-7; 11 positions match TRBD2. The CDR3 spans 17 residues. CDR1 LNHDA and CDR2 SQIVND come from the germline V gene (reference sequence). The V gene end was trimmed by 1 base and the J gene end by 4 bases; junction bases not matched to a gene: 9.

The V and J genes are TRBV4-3 and TRBJ2-3, with D perhaps TRBD2 (6 bases). The CDR3 contains 15 residues. Germline V CDR1 and CDR2: LGHNA, YSLEER. Trimming shortened V by 0 bases and J by 2 bases, and 9 bases separated the two germline ends. The CDR3 here is CASSQEGGITDTQYF. The CDR3 DNA reads as TGCGCCAGCAGCCAAGAAGGAGGGATCACAGATACGCAGTATTTT.

Only one count was recorded for this clone. CDR3 coding DNA: TGTGCCAGCAGTAGTTATAGCGGGAGCCCCTCCTACGAGCAGTACTTC. The encoded protein is CASSSYSGSPSYEQYF. This chain uses TRBV25-1 with TRBJ2-7; 9 bases line up with TRBD2. V shed 5 bases and J 0 bases; nucleotides not matched to a gene: 8. There are 16 residues in the CDR3. Germline values: CDR1 MGHDK, CDR2 SYGVNS.

V gene TRBV18 combines with J gene TRBJ2-5, with 7 bases fitting TRBD2. Looked up from germline, CDR1 is KGHSH and CDR2 is LQKENI. This CDR3 is built from 15 residues. Losses at the gene ends were 4 bases for V and 5 bases for J; bases not matched to a gene: 10. CDR3 DNA sequence: TGTGCCAGCTCACACTCACGAGCAGCGGGGGAGACCCAGTACTTC. Protein product: CASSHSRAAGETQYF.